This T cell receptor (beta chain) was recovered during a study of CD8 T cells in Susac syndrome (dated by TCRdb to about 2019). For the study in its entirety: Whether CD8+ T cell activation and differentiation in Susac syndrome was antigen driven was tested using repertoire sequencing. The study compared CD8+ T cell repertoire clonality among 12 healthy donors, about 14 Susac syndrome patients and about 16 multiple sclerosis patients. General findings and caveats noted by the study authors: The study acknowledged that relatively few individuals were included in the TCR sequencing and HLA analysis.

About this clonotype itself: No antigen is known for it. One base away there is no much larger clone; base qualities are not given.

V loses 3 bases of germline sequence and J loses 0 bases, and the interval between the two ends is 34 bases. Reading the germline V gene gives CDR1 SGDLS and CDR2 YYNGEE. The CDR3 measures 23 amino acids from cysteine to phenylalanine. The kept DNA is CDR3 alone, 69 bases in frame from the first base. Peripheral blood CD8+ and CD4+ T cells from healthy donors, Susac syndrome patients and multiple sclerosis patients were profiled by high-throughput TCR beta sequencing. The multiple sclerosis controls were treatment-naive patients who had stable or active relapsing-remitting disease and met the revised McDonald criteria. CD8+ TEMRA cells were enriched by FACS, while bulk CD8+ and CD4+ T cells were purified by magnetic negative isolation. Blood was drawn into EDTA tubes, processed within 24 hours, and PBMCs were isolated by density gradient centrifugation. PBMCs destined for TCR sequencing were cryopreserved in liquid nitrogen and later thawed in a 37 °C water bath. Purity of sorted or isolated CD4+, CD8+ and CD8+ TEMRA cells was at least 90%.

RNA was extracted using the RNeasy kit, and roughly 0.5 to 1 microgram was reverse transcribed with random hexamers. The immunoSEQ multiplex PCR assay, which covers 54 Vbeta and 13 Jbeta segments, was used to amplify TCR beta CDR3 regions. PCR amplification bias was corrected by using a synthetic template baseline for primer optimization and computational correction. Per the original workflow: Reads were annotated to V, D and J genes according to IMGT and were analyzed with immunoSEQ Analyzer, with only productive sequences retained. To calculate clonality, Shannon entropy was normalized by log2 of the number of productive unique sequences and then subtracted from one. For each patient and control, public and private clones were evaluated within the 100 most prevalent clones. Clones were defined as Susac-specific if absent from the healthy and MS cohorts, from approximately 1,100 published viral clones and from other ImmuneACCESS disease sequences. TCRdb reprocessed the public reads (quality trimming at Q25 with fastp, clone calling with MiXCR) and kept in-frame beta chains. Rows are unified per CDR3 protein, each entry keeping the most common DNA and genes. Clone size and V and J calls follow TCRdb, not the original study. The sample includes about 290,000 distinct CDR3 sequences, with 75% to 85% observed a single time. The ten most abundant clones make up 0.21% of the sample.

The chain is made from TRBV9 and TRBJ1-3; a tentative D call is TRBD1 (5 bases match). The sample consisted of CD8+ T cells from PBMCs. The receptor was derived from a human donor with multiple sclerosis. The nucleotide sequence reads TGTGCCAGCAGCGGTGTCGACCGGGACCTAAACCACGTCTCTGGCGTCTCTGGAAACACCATATATTTT. This translates into CASSGVDRDLNHVSGVSGNTIYF. The CDR3 plus the reference TRBV9 and TRBJ1-3 genes for the other parts give the full variable domain: DSGVTQTPKHLITATGQRVTLRCSPRSGDLSVYWYQQSLDQGLQFLIQYYNGEERAKGNILERFSAQQFPDLHSELNLSSLELGDSALYFCASSGVDRDLNHVSGVSGNTIYFGEGSWLTVV.